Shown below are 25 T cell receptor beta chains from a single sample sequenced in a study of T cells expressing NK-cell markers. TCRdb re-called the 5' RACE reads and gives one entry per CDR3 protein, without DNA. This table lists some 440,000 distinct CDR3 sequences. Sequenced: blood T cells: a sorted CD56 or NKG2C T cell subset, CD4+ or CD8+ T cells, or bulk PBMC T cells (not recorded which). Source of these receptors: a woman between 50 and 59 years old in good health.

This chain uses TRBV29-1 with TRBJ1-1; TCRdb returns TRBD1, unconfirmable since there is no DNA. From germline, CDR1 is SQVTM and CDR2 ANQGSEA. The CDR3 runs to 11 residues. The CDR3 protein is CRGQTNTEAFF.

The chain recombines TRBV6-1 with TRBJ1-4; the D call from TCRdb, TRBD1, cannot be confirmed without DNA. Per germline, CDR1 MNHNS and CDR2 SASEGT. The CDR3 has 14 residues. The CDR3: CASNLQGSNEKLFF.

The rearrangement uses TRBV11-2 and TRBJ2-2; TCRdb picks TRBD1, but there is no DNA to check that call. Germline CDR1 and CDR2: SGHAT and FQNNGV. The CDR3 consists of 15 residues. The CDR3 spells CASSPLRGNTGELFF.

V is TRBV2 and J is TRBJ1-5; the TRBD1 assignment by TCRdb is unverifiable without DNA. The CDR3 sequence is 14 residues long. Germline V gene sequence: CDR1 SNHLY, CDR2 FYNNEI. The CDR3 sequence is CASSYRGLNQPQHF.

The CDR3 here is CASSSIPGKSTEAFF. This sequence joins TRBV5-1 and TRBJ1-1; as DNA is missing, the TRBD1 call by TCRdb cannot be tested. The CDR3 sequence is 15 residues long. CDR1 SGHRS and CDR2 YFSETQ come from the germline V gene.

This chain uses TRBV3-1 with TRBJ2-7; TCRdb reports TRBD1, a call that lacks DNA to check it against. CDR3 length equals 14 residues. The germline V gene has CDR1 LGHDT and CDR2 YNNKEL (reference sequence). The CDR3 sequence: CASSLGQASYEQYF.

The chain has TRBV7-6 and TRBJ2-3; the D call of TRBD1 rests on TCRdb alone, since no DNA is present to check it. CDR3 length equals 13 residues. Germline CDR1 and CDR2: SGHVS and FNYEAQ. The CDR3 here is CASSLGPRGTQYF.

The CDR3 protein is CATQVSGRNAGELFF. V usage is TRBV24-1 and J usage is TRBJ2-2; TCRdb picks TRBD2, but there is no DNA to check that call. Germline V CDR1 and CDR2: KGHDR, SFDVKD. The CDR3 is made up of 15 amino acids.

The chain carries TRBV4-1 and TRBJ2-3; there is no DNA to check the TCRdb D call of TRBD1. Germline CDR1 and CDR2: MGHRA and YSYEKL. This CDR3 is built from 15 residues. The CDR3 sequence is CASSQESGAADTQYF.

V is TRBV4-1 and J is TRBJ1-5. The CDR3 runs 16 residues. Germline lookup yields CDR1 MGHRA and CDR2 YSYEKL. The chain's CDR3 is CASSQEGGISNQPQHF.

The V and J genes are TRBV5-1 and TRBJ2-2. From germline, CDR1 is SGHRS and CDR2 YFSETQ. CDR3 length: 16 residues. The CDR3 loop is CASSLDPNANTGELFF.

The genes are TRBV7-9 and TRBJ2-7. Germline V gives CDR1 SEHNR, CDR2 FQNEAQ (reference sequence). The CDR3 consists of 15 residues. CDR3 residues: CASSLDSGATYEQYF.

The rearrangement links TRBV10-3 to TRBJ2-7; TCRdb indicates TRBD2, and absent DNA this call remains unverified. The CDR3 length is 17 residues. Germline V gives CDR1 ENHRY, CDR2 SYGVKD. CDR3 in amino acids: CAISDMRRASGGSEQYF.

This chain's CDR3 is CASSLVGRTIFNYGYTF. This chain uses TRBV7-8 with TRBJ1-2; no DNA is available, so the TRBD1 call from TCRdb remains unchecked. The CDR3 spans 17 residues. Germline V gives CDR1 SGHVS, CDR2 FQNEAQ.

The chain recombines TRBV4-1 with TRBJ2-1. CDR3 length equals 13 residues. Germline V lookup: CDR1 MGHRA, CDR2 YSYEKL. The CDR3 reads CASSGDLGNEQFF.

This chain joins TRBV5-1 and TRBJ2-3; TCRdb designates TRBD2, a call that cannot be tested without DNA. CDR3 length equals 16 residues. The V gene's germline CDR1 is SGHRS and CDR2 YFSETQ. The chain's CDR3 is CASTSQAGGPTDTQYF.

The CDR3 protein is CASSVNDSPYNEQFF. The chain combines TRBV9 with TRBJ2-1. The germline gives CDR1 SGDLS, CDR2 YYNGEE. The CDR3 sequence is 15 residues long.

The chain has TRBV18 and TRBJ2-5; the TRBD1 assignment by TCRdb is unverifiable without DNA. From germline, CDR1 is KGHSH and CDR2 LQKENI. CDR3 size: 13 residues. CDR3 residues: CASSPRTGETQYF.

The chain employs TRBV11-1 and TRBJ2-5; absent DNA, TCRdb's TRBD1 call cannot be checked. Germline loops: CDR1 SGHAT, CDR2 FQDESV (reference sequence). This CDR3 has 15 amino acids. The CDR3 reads CASSTRQGEGETQYF.

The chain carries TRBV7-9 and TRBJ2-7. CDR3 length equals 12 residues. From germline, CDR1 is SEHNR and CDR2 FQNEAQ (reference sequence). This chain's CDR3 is CASSLVSYEQYF.

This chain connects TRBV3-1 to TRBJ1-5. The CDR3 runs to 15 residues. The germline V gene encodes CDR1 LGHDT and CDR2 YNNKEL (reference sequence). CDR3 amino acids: CASSQDHRADQPQHF.

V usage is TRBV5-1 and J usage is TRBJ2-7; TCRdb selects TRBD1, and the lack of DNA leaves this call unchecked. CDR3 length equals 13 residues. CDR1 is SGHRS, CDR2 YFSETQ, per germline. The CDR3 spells CASSGGSFLEQYF. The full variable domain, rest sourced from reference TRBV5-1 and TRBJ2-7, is KAGVTQTPRYLIKTRGQQVTLSCSPISGHRSVSWYQQTPGQGLQFLFEYFSETQRNKGNFPGRFSGRQFSNSRSEMNVSTLELGDSALYLCASSGGSFLEQYFGPGTRLTVT.

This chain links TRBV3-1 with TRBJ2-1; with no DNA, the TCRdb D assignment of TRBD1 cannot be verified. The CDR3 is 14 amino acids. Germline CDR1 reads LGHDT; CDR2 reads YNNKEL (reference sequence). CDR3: CASSQNPGGNEQFF.

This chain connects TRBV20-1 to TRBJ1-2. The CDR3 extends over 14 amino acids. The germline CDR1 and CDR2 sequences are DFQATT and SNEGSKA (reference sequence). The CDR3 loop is CSARETASSYGYTF.

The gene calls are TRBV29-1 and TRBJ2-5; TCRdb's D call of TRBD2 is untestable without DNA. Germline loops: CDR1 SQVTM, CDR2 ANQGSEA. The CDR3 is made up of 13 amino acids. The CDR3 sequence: CSVVSGRIETQYF.